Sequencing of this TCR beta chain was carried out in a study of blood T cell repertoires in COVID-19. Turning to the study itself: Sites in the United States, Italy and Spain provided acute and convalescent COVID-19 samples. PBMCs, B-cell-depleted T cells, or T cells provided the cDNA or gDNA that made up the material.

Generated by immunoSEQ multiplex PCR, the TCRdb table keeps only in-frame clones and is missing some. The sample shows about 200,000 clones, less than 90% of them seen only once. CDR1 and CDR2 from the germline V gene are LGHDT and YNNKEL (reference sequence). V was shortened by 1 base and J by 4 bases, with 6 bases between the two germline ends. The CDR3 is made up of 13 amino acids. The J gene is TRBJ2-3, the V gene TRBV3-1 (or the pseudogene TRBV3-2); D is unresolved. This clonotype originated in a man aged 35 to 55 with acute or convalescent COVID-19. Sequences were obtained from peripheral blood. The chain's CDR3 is CASSQVRADTQYF. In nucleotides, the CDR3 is TGTGCCAGCAGCCAAGTCCGAGCAGATACGCAGTATTTT.